The entry below describes one T cell receptor (beta chain). The data belong to a study of T cells in Graves' hyperthyroidism and ophthalmopathy. Across the study: Any treatment followed the collection of peripheral blood at initial diagnosis.

Ophthalmopathy patients had Clinical Activity Score at least 3, NOSPECS grade at least 4, duration under 3 months. Exclusion followed for patients with uncontrolled infection, other autoimmune disease, pregnancy or lactation. The PBMCs studied were ones that came from 10 ml fresh peripheral blood. This CDR3 is 16 amino acids long. Germline V CDR1 and CDR2: SGHAT, FQDESV (reference sequence). The trim removed 5 bases at V and 6 bases at J, leaving 8 bases unmatched. There were TCR beta CDR3 regions amplified from RNA transcripts. The study used the HTBI primer set for a first-round RT-PCR of the TCR CDR3. TCRdb called the multiplex PCR reads again in MiXCR, with one record for every CDR3 protein. In the table there are approximately 600,000 distinct CDR3 sequences, roughly 15% of which are singletons.

The genes are TRBV11-1 and TRBJ2-7; 15 bases map to TRBD2. The receptor was isolated from a woman aged 40 to 55 with Graves' ophthalmopathy. Material: blood. The CDR3 DNA follows: TGTGCCAGCAGCAAGGGGACTAGCGGGAGGATGGTCGAGCAGTACTTC. Its translation: CASSKGTSGRMVEQYF.